This T cell receptor (beta chain) was recorded in a study of blood T cell repertoires in COVID-19. Across the whole study: Donors in the United States, Italy and Spain gave samples during acute or convalescent COVID-19.

V dropped 3 bases and J dropped 7; count of bases not matched to a gene: 5. Germline-derived CDR1 and CDR2 are LNHDA and SQIVND (reference sequence). The CDR3 is 14 residues long. Authors' data handling: Amplification of reference gene primers was used by the study to estimate nucleated cell counts. Data came from immunoSEQ multiplex PCR; TCRdb stores just in-frame clones and leaves some out. The V and J calls and clone size were taken over from that table, and D and trimming were inferred from the DNA. Among under 100,000 clones listed, 70% to 90% were seen once. The chain uses TRBV19 and TRBJ2-1; 8 bases line up with TRBD1. The receptor was isolated from a man aged 45-65 years with acute or convalescent COVID-19. The sample comprised peripheral blood. The CDR3 region is CASSMAQGANEQFF. The CDR3 DNA reads TGTGCCAGTAGTATGGCCCAGGGGGCGAATGAGCAGTTCTTC. Combining the CDR3 with reference TRBV19 and TRBJ2-1 gives the whole variable domain DGGITQSPKYLFRKEGQNVTLSCEQNLNHDAMYWYRQDPGQGLRLIYYSQIVNDFQKGDIAEGYSVSREKKESFPLTVTSAQKNPTAFYLCASSMAQGANEQFFGPGTRLTVL.